These 21 T cell receptor beta chains were all obtained from the same sample, sequenced in a study of identifying expanded T cells in peripheral blood. Method: immunoSEQ multiplex PCR; TCRdb's copy keeps in-frame clones and lacks some. This table has 50,000 to 60,000 clones, around 81% appearing once. The sequenced material came from blood. These receptor sequences come from a person aged 18-69 years in good health.

This clone was picked up a small number of times. V and J are TRBV21-1 and TRBJ2-7; no check of the table's D call, TRBD2, against the DNA was made. TRBV21-1 is annotated as a pseudogene. The CDR3 extends over 14 amino acids. The CDR3 DNA reads as TGTGCCAGCAGCAAAAGGTGGGAGATGGTGTGGCAGTACTTC. It specifies CASSKRWEMVWQYF.

This chain connects TRBV6-1 to TRBJ2-7, with D tentatively TRBD2 (5 bases). Germline V gene sequence: CDR1 MNHNS, CDR2 SASEGT. CDR3 length: 11 residues. The germline V and J ends were trimmed by 8 bases and 1 base, with 6 bases remaining between them. CDR3 loop: CASRESYEQYV. In nucleotides, the CDR3 is TGTGCCAGCCGGGAATCCTACGAGCAGTACGTC.

The chain recombines TRBV10-3 with TRBJ1-4; D ambiguous. The CDR3 is 13 residues long. V was trimmed by 0 bases and J by 7 bases, leaving 6 bases between them. The germline V gene encodes CDR1 ENHRY and CDR2 SYGVKD. The DNA for the CDR3 is TGTGCCATCAGTGAGTCCCTAAGTGAAAAACTGTTTTTT. This encodes CAISESLSEKLFF.

The gene calls are TRBV18 and TRBJ1-2; no firm D call. Trimming stripped 6 bases from V and 7 bases from J, with 18 bases between. The CDR3 loop spans 14 amino acids. Germline CDR1 KGHSH, CDR2 LQKENI. This CDR3 reads CASSSTGETSGYTF. The DNA for the CDR3 is TGTGCCAGCTCCTCAACTGGGGAGACCAGTGGCTACACCTTC.

The gene calls are TRBV5-4 and TRBJ2-7; TRBD2 matches 8 bases. The trim removed 0 bases at V and 2 bases at J, leaving 1 base unmatched. The CDR3 totals 14 residues. Germline loops: CDR1 SGHNT, CDR2 YYREEE (reference sequence). CDR3 region: CASSLAGGAYEQYF. CDR3 sequence (DNA): TGTGCCAGCAGCTTGGCCGGGGGGGCCTACGAGCAGTACTTC.

This clone was seen a single time. The rearrangement joins TRBV6-6 to TRBJ1-5; 8 positions agree with TRBD1. Germline trimming cut 4 bases from V and 7 bases from J; bases unmatched to any gene: 9. This CDR3 has 15 amino acids. The germline V gene has CDR1 MNHNY and CDR2 SVGAGI (reference sequence). The CDR3 sequence is CASSSHRGIEQPQHF. In nucleotides, the CDR3 is TGTGCCAGCAGTTCGCACAGGGGGATAGAGCAGCCCCAGCATTTT.

The J gene is TRBJ1-6, the V gene TRBV2, with D maybe TRBD1 (6 bases). Trimming shortened V by 2 bases and J by 5 bases, and 13 bases separated the two germline ends. Germline V gene lookup returns CDR1 SNHLY and CDR2 FYNNEI. This CDR3 has 16 amino acids. CDR3 protein: CASSESGRDNNSPLHF. In nucleotides, the CDR3 is TGTGCCAGCAGTGAATCTGGCAGGGACAATAATTCACCCCTCCACTTT.

J is TRBJ1-5 and V is TRBV19; D is unclear. Germline CDR1 is LNHDA and CDR2 is SQIVND (reference sequence). V was clipped by 3 bases and J by 6 bases, with 6 bases between them. The CDR3 runs 12 residues. CDR3 sequence reads: CASSIWGQPQHF. The CDR3, as DNA: TGTGCCAGTAGTATTTGGGGTCAGCCCCAGCATTTT. The full variable domain, completed using reference TRBV19 and TRBJ1-5, is DGGITQSPKYLFRKEGQNVTLSCEQNLNHDAMYWYRQDPGQGLRLIYYSQIVNDFQKGDIAEGYSVSREKKESFPLTVTSAQKNPTAFYLCASSIWGQPQHFGDGTRLSIL.

The chain employs TRBV6-1 and TRBJ2-7; D unclear. There are 14 residues in the CDR3. In germline, CDR1 is MNHNS, CDR2 SASEGT. V was shortened by 2 bases and J by 1 base, with 9 bases between the two germline ends. The CDR3 here is CASSEQPGSYEQYV. Here the CDR3 DNA reads TGTGCCAGCAGTGAACAACCAGGATCCTACGAGCAGTACGTC.

This clone was counted a few times. The sample has other DNA sequences that encode this CDR3 too. This rearrangement joins TRBV18 to TRBJ1-1, with a possible D match to TRBD1 (5 bases). Trimming cost V 3 bases and J 1 base, with 9 bases left between them. Germline V gene data show CDR1 as KGHSH and CDR2 as LQKENI. The CDR3 is made up of 14 amino acids. CDR3 sequence (DNA): TGTGCCAGCTCACCTCAGGGCGCGAACACTGAAGCTTTCTTT. This codes for CASSPQGANTEAFF.

The sample holds one count of this clone. This chain joins TRBV5-1 and TRBJ1-6, with unresolved D. Germline CDR1 SGHRS, CDR2 YFSETQ. Trimming removed 4 bases at V and 12 bases at J, with 20 bases between. The CDR3 loop spans 15 amino acids. The CDR3: CASSPGGSPGEPLHF. The CDR3 DNA sequence: TGCGCCAGCAGCCCTGGAGGGTCACCCGGGGAACCCCTCCACTTT.

This clone was counted once. V is TRBV18 and J is TRBJ1-5; 8 positions match TRBD1. Germline trimming cut 2 bases from V and 5 bases from J; bases unmatched to any gene: 2. Germline values: CDR1 KGHSH, CDR2 LQKENI. The CDR3 contains 14 residues. The CDR3 region is CASSPRTGHQPQHF. The DNA of the CDR3 is TGTGCCAGCTCACCAAGGACAGGGCATCAGCCCCAGCATTTT. Supplemented by reference TRBV18 and TRBJ1-5, the full variable domain reads NAGVMQNPRHLVRRRGQEARLRCSPMKGHSHVYWYRQLPEEGLKFMVYLQKENIIDESGMPKERFSAEFPKEGPSILRIQQVVRGDSAAYFCASSPRTGHQPQHFGDGTRLSIL.

This clone was seen only once. This chain connects TRBV18 to TRBJ1-1, with 9 bases lining up with TRBD1. The CDR3 is 13 residues long. Germline V gene lookup returns CDR1 KGHSH and CDR2 LQKENI. V gave up 6 bases and J gave up 10 bases; unmatched junction bases: 9. CDR3 bases: TGTGCCAGCTCCCAAGGACAGGGGAGGGGAGCTTTCTTT. This encodes CASSQGQGRGAFF. Combining the CDR3 with reference TRBV18 and TRBJ1-1 gives the whole variable domain NAGVMQNPRHLVRRRGQEARLRCSPMKGHSHVYWYRQLPEEGLKFMVYLQKENIIDESGMPKERFSAEFPKEGPSILRIQQVVRGDSAAYFCASSQGQGRGAFFGQGTRLTVV.

The J gene is TRBJ1-2, the V gene TRBV7-9; unclear D gene. Germline V CDR1 and CDR2: SEHNR, FQNEAQ (reference sequence). The V and J ends lost 0 bases and 6 bases respectively, with 11 bases between them. This CDR3 comprises 14 residues. CDR3 sequence reads: CASSLARAVNGYTF. CDR3 nucleotides: TGTGCCAGCAGCTTAGCTCGGGCGGTGAATGGCTACACCTTC.

This sequence joins TRBV5-1 and TRBJ2-4; D could derive from TRBD1 or TRBD2 (5 bases each). The CDR3 loop spans 14 amino acids. V was cut by 1 base and J by 5 bases, with 10 bases left in between. Germline values: CDR1 SGHRS, CDR2 YFSETQ. The CDR3: CASSLMGDQNIQYF. DNA for the CDR3: TGCGCCAGCAGCTTGATGGGGGACCAAAACATTCAGTACTTC.

CDR3 coding DNA: TGTGCCAGCAGCTTGTGGTCGGGTACCTACGAGCAGTACTTC. Its protein is CASSLWSGTYEQYF. V usage is TRBV5-6 and J usage is TRBJ2-7; D unclear. The germline CDR1 and CDR2 sequences are SGHDT and YYEEEE. V lost 1 base to trimming and J lost 2 bases, with 10 bases between them. The CDR3 totals 14 residues.

The genes are TRBV12-5 and TRBJ2-5; D remains ambiguous. Per germline, CDR1 LGHNT and CDR2 FRNRAP. This CDR3 has 13 residues. V lost 4 bases to trimming and J lost 6 bases, with 12 bases between them. This CDR3 is CASGSPTNQTQYF. CDR3 sequence (DNA): TGTGCTAGTGGTTCCCCAACAAACCAGACCCAGTACTTC.

This chain connects TRBV11-2 to TRBJ1-1; D is possibly TRBD1 (5 bases). V dropped 2 bases and J dropped 5 bases, with 12 bases sitting between them. The germline V gene encodes CDR1 SGHAT and CDR2 FQNNGV. CDR3 length equals 14 residues. The CDR3, as DNA: TGTGCCAGCAGCTTAACATTAGCAGGGACTGAAGCTTTCTTT. It yields the protein CASSLTLAGTEAFF. Together with reference TRBV11-2 and TRBJ1-1, the CDR3 gives the full variable domain: EAGVAQSPRYKIIEKRQSVAFWCNPISGHATLYWYQQILGQGPKLLIQFQNNGVVDDSQLPKDRFSAERLKGVDSTLKIQPAKLEDSAVYLCASSLTLAGTEAFFGQGTRLTVV.

The chain recombines TRBV6-5 with TRBJ1-1, with 7 bases matching TRBD1. Trimming cost V 8 bases and J 2 bases; bases outside gene matches: 11. This CDR3 contains 15 residues. CDR1 is MNHEY and CDR2 is SVGAGI in the germline V gene. The CDR3 DNA reads as TGTGCCAGCGTAAGGGGAGGGGGCGGAAACACTGAAGCTTTCTTT. Translated: CASVRGGGGNTEAFF.

The V gene is TRBV5-1, the J gene TRBJ1-1; D is uncertain. The ends were cut back, 0 bases at V and 0 bases at J, with 6 bases in the middle. Germline CDR1 SGHRS, CDR2 YFSETQ. The CDR3 length is 14 residues. CDR3 DNA sequence: TGCGCCAGCAGCTTGGTTGGACTGAACACTGAAGCTTTCTTT. It encodes CASSLVGLNTEAFF.

There are a few counts of this clone. The rearrangement links TRBV27 to TRBJ2-7; unclear D gene. This CDR3 comprises 15 residues. The V and J ends lost 4 bases and 3 bases respectively, with 16 bases between them. Per the germline V gene, CDR1 is MNHEY and CDR2 is SMNVEV (reference sequence). The CDR3 DNA is TGTGCCAGCAGTTCCCCGGAGCGCCTCTACTACGAGCAGTACTTC. Amino acid sequence: CASSSPERLYYEQYF.